This T cell receptor beta chain was captured in a study of regulatory T cells in long-lasting Graves disease. Study as a whole: Those with persistent Graves' disease had received antithyroid drugs for over 5 years with positive TSH receptor antibodies.

Germline-derived CDR1 and CDR2 are DFQATT and SNEGSKA (reference sequence). V was trimmed by 6 bases and J by 1 base, leaving 15 bases between them. CDR3 length: 14 residues. Investigators prepared the TCR beta libraries by applying iRepertoire HTBI primers and Arm-PCR of CDR3 regions. From the multiplex PCR reads, TCRdb called clonotypes with MiXCR, one entry per CDR3 protein. Of some 420,000 distinct CDR3 sequences in the sample, less than 25% were seen once. This clonotype was recorded at least ten times. Specified time point: persistent/refractory GD, antithyroid drugs over 5 years with positive TRAb. RNA from PBMCs was the source of the TCR library. American Thyroid Association guidelines defined Graves' disease diagnosis. Into tubes containing EDTA, approximately 9 milliliters of peripheral blood were drawn.

The chain employs TRBV20-1 and TRBJ2-5; possibly TRBD1 for D (6 bases). This TCR derives from a female donor with Graves disease. The sequences come from peripheral blood mononuclear cells (PBMCs), collected when the disease was refractory, from a patient treated with antithyroid drugs. In nucleotides, the CDR3 is TGCAGTGCCTCGTCAGGGGCCCCCCAAGAGACCCAGTACTTC. As protein: CSASSGAPQETQYF.